The 27 T cell receptor beta chains listed next were all sequenced from one sample in a study of technical replicates of blood from several donors. Clones were sequenced by immunoSEQ multiplex PCR, and TCRdb holds only the in-frame ones, with some missing. This table has about 73,000 clones, roughly 93% appearing once. The sample was T cells isolated from PBMCs. The receptor source for this set is a human donor in good health.

This clone has just one count. The chain is built from TRBV30 and TRBJ2-7, with D possibly TRBD2 on 5 matching bases. The CDR3 sequence is 15 residues long. V dropped 0 bases and J dropped 5 bases, with 17 bases sitting between them. The germline V gene has CDR1 GTSNPN and CDR2 SVGIG (reference sequence). In nucleotides, the CDR3 is TGTGCCTGGAGTGTAGTCGGACCGTCTAGCAACGAGCAGTACTTC. It translates to CAWSVVGPSSNEQYF.

V and J are TRBV6-6 and TRBJ1-1; no definite D call. Germline-derived CDR1 and CDR2 are MNHNY and SVGAGI (reference sequence). The CDR3 has 14 amino acids. Trimming removed 2 bases from V and 0 bases from J, with 7 bases in between. CDR3 in DNA: TGTGCCAGCAGTTACGCGGTCATGAACACTGAAGCTTTCTTT. Protein sequence: CASSYAVMNTEAFF.

This sequence joins TRBV4-2 and TRBJ2-7, with 8 bases that match TRBD2. The CDR3 consists of 15 residues. The V gene's germline CDR1 is LGHNA and CDR2 YNFKEQ. Unmatched junction bases numbered 7, after V lost 3 bases and J lost 3 bases. CDR3 in amino acids: CASSQAREVNYEQYF. In DNA, the CDR3 is TGTGCCAGCAGCCAGGCGCGGGAGGTTAACTACGAGCAGTACTTC.

A single count supports this clone. V usage is TRBV2 and J usage is TRBJ2-7; 9 bases agree with TRBD2. The CDR3 totals 15 residues. CDR1 is SNHLY, CDR2 FYNNEI, per germline. The V segment lost 4 bases and the J segment 7 bases; nucleotides outside the gene matches: 11. The CDR3 region is CASSGGSGGPAEQYF. The CDR3 nucleotides are TGTGCCAGCAGTGGGGGTAGCGGGGGCCCTGCGGAGCAGTACTTC.

This clone was picked up a small number of times. The gene calls are TRBV7-9 and TRBJ1-1; possibly TRBD1 for D (6 bases). Germline values: CDR1 SEHNR, CDR2 FQNEAQ (reference sequence). CDR3 length: 14 residues. V dropped 1 base and J dropped 1 base, with 7 bases sitting between them. CDR3 residues: CASSLGTANTEAFF. DNA for the CDR3: TGTGCCAGCAGCTTAGGGACAGCGAACACTGAAGCTTTCTTT.

The gene calls are TRBV4-1 and TRBJ1-1; no clear D gene. Trimming cost V 8 bases and J 4 bases, with 8 bases left between them. From germline, CDR1 is MGHRA and CDR2 YSYEKL. The CDR3 runs 11 residues. CDR3 DNA sequence: TGCGCCAGCTGGTTCGGCACTGAAGCTTTCTTT. Translating it yields CASWFGTEAFF.

The rearrangement uses TRBV10-3 and TRBJ1-2, with 7 bases aligning to TRBD1. CDR3 length: 14 residues. Per germline, CDR1 ENHRY and CDR2 SYGVKD. With V trimmed by 4 bases and J by 4 bases, 6 bases remained unmatched. The CDR3 DNA is TGTGCCATCAGTGGGGACAGCTATAGCTATGGCTACACCTTC. Translated: CAISGDSYSYGYTF.

The chain combines TRBV29-1 with TRBJ1-2; 10 nucleotides agree with TRBD1. The CDR3 loop spans 13 amino acids. Germline V gene sequence: CDR1 SQVTM, CDR2 ANQGSEA. V lost 6 bases and J lost 6; bases outside the gene matches: 7. This CDR3 reads CSVAPGTGDGYTF. The CDR3 DNA follows: TGCAGCGTCGCCCCGGGGACAGGGGATGGCTACACCTTC.

V gene TRBV5-6 combines with J gene TRBJ2-1, with 14 nucleotides matching TRBD2. Losses at the gene ends were 3 bases for V and 13 bases for J; bases not matched to a gene: 6. The CDR3 extends over 14 amino acids. The germline V gene encodes CDR1 SGHDT and CDR2 YYEEEE. Written as DNA, the CDR3 is TGTGCCAGCAGCTCCCGGACTAGCGGGGGGACTCAGTTCTTC. Residues: CASSSRTSGGTQFF.

This chain joins TRBV5-8 and TRBJ1-5, with a possible D match to TRBD1 (5 bases). V was shortened by 4 bases and J by 0 bases, with 8 bases between the two germline ends. Germline CDR1 reads SGHTS; CDR2 reads YDEGEE. CDR3 size: 14 residues. This CDR3 is CASSGGTSNQPQHF. The CDR3 bases are TGTGCCAGCAGCGGGGGGACTAGCAATCAGCCCCAGCATTTT.

V usage is TRBV27 and J usage is TRBJ2-7; TRBD2 agrees at 7 bases. This CDR3 is built from 11 residues. In germline, CDR1 is MNHEY, CDR2 SMNVEV (reference sequence). Trimming took 2 bases from V and 9 from J; bases not matched to a gene: 1. DNA for the CDR3: TGTGCCAGCAGTTTAGGGAGGGTGCAGTACTTC. Protein sequence: CASSLGRVQYF.

The chain is built from TRBV7-9 and TRBJ2-7; 7 positions agree with TRBD1. The V gene's germline CDR1 is SEHNR and CDR2 FQNEAQ (reference sequence). J lost 0 bases, V lost 5 bases, and 10 bases had no gene match. The CDR3 runs to 16 residues. The CDR3 reads CASSVGTEDSSYEQYF. In nucleotides, the CDR3 is TGTGCCAGCAGCGTAGGGACAGAAGATTCCTCCTACGAGCAGTACTTC.

This clone was recorded once. As DNA, the CDR3 is TGTGCCAGTAGTCCAGGATCCCCCCCCGCTGAAGCTTTCTTT. Translated: CASSPGSPPAEAFF. The chain is built from TRBV19 and TRBJ1-1; D uncertain. The CDR3 spans 14 residues. Trimming shortened V by 5 bases and J by 6 bases, and 16 bases separated the two germline ends. Germline loops: CDR1 LNHDA, CDR2 SQIVND (reference sequence).

The rearrangement uses TRBV4-2 and TRBJ2-2; 10 positions match TRBD2. V trimming: 3 bases; J trimming: 4 bases; junction bases outside the gene matches: 5. This CDR3 has 16 residues. Germline-derived CDR1 and CDR2 are LGHNA and YNFKEQ. As DNA, the CDR3 is TGTGCCAGCAGCCACACTAGCGGGGATTTCACCGGGGAGCTGTTTTTT. It yields the protein CASSHTSGDFTGELFF.

The chain is built from TRBV19 and TRBJ1-2; the D gene is possibly TRBD1 (5 bases). This CDR3 region has 13 residues. Trimming took 10 bases from V and 6 from J, leaving 18 bases between them. Per the germline V gene, CDR1 is LNHDA and CDR2 is SQIVND (reference sequence). This CDR3 is CATRNRSLDGYTF. The CDR3 DNA reads TGTGCCACCAGAAACAGGTCCCTCGATGGCTACACCTTC.

The chain employs TRBV28 and TRBJ2-5; 8 nucleotides match TRBD1. CDR1 and CDR2 from the germline V gene are MDHEN and SYDVKM. V was pared by 5 bases and J by 5 bases, with 10 bases of the junction left unmatched. The CDR3 sequence is 15 residues long. The CDR3 bases are TGTGCCAGCAGTAGGGGGACAGGTGTGGCGGAGACCCAGTACTTC. Protein: CASSRGTGVAETQYF. The variable domain in full, with the rest retrieved from reference TRBV28 and TRBJ2-5, is DVKVTQSSRYLVKRTGEKVFLECVQDMDHENMFWYRQDPGLGLRLIYFSYDVKMKEKGDIPEGYSVSREKKERFSLILESASTNQTSMYLCASSRGTGVAETQYFGPGTRLLVL.

The chain links TRBV7-9 to TRBJ1-2; 10 bases are shared with TRBD1. The CDR3 totals 15 residues. Trimming removed 4 bases from V and 7 bases from J; junction bases left unmatched: 9. Germline V CDR1 and CDR2: SEHNR, FQNEAQ (reference sequence). CDR3 nucleotides: TGTGCCAGCAGCTACACCGGGACAGGGGTTTTTGGCTACACCTTC. It specifies CASSYTGTGVFGYTF.

The chain couples TRBV30 to TRBJ1-3, with D possibly being TRBD1 (5 bases). The V and J ends lost 5 bases and 0 bases respectively, with 14 bases between them. CDR1 is GTSNPN and CDR2 is SVGIG in the germline V gene (reference sequence). The CDR3 is made up of 15 amino acids. The CDR3 DNA reads TGTGCCTGGGCACAGGACCGAAGCTCTGGAAACACCATATATTTT. Translating gives CAWAQDRSSGNTIYF.

The J gene is TRBJ2-5, the V gene TRBV6-5; TRBD2 matches 10 bases. Trimming removed 6 bases from V and 4 bases from J; junction bases left unmatched: 8. Germline CDR1 MNHEY, CDR2 SVGAGI. The CDR3 extends over 15 amino acids. CDR3 bases: TGTGCCAGCAGAGGAAGCGGGGGGGCGGGAGAGACCCAGTACTTC. Residues: CASRGSGGAGETQYF.

The CDR3 nucleotides read TGCGCCAGCAGCCCTACCCCCGACAGGCAGTACGAGCAGTACTTC. This codes for CASSPTPDRQYEQYF. The chain has TRBV4-1 and TRBJ2-7; possible D gene TRBD1, 6 bases. V lost 4 bases, J lost 4 bases, and 17 bases lay in between. The CDR3 is 15 amino acids. The germline gives CDR1 MGHRA, CDR2 YSYEKL.

This clone appeared a single time. This rearrangement joins TRBV7-9 to TRBJ2-5; D may be TRBD2 (5 bases). The length of the CDR3 is 17 residues. Germline values: CDR1 SEHNR, CDR2 FQNEAQ (reference sequence). V shed 2 bases and J shed 0 bases, with 16 bases lying between them. The chain's CDR3 is CASSLRGLPPYQETQYF. The CDR3 nucleotides read TGTGCCAGCAGCTTAAGAGGACTGCCTCCTTACCAAGAGACCCAGTACTTC. The variable domain in full, with the rest retrieved from reference TRBV7-9 and TRBJ2-5, is DTGVSQNPRHKITKRGQNVTFRCDPISEHNRLYWYRQTLGQGPEFLTYFQNEAQLEKSRLLSDRFSAERPKGSFSTLEIQRTEQGDSAMYLCASSLRGLPPYQETQYFGPGTRLLVL.

V and J are TRBV7-3 and TRBJ1-1, with D unresolved. This CDR3 is 13 amino acids long. Between the trimmed V and J ends, which lost 5 bases and 1 base, there was a span of 8 bases. Germline V lookup: CDR1 SGHTA, CDR2 FQGTGA. The CDR3 nucleotides are TGTGCCAGCAGCGCACAACCGAACACTGAAGCTTTCTTT. Amino acids: CASSAQPNTEAFF.

V is TRBV2 and J is TRBJ2-2; D call uncertain. Trimming removed 2 bases at V and 4 bases at J, with 8 bases between. Germline-derived CDR1 and CDR2 are SNHLY and FYNNEI. The CDR3 length is 14 residues. The CDR3 DNA sequence: TGTGCCAGCAGTGAAAGAGAGCGCACCGGGGAGCTGTTTTTT. This codes for CASSERERTGELFF. The full variable domain, with the rest looked up from reference TRBV2 and TRBJ2-2, is EPEVTQTPSHQVTQMGQEVILRCVPISNHLYFYWYRQILGQKVEFLVSFYNNEISEKSEIFDDQFSVERPDGSNFTLKIRSTKLEDSAMYFCASSERERTGELFFGEGSRLTVL.

This chain connects TRBV28 to TRBJ2-5; tentatively, D is TRBD1 (7 bases). The CDR3 is 13 amino acids. Per germline, CDR1 MDHEN and CDR2 SYDVKM. Trimming shortened V by 6 bases and J by 7 bases, and 15 bases separated the two germline ends. CDR3 residues: CASSRGTARTQYF. The CDR3, as DNA: TGTGCCAGCAGCCGCGGGACAGCTCGGACCCAGTACTTC.

This chain joins TRBV12-5 and TRBJ2-2; 7 bases are shared with TRBD2. Germline assignment: CDR1 LGHNT and CDR2 FRNRAP. J lost 2 bases, V lost 0 bases, and 6 bases had no gene match. The CDR3 runs to 17 residues. CDR3 bases: TGTGCTAGTGGTTTGGTCCCTAGCGGAGCCAACACCGGGGAGCTGTTTTTT. The encoded protein is CASGLVPSGANTGELFF. Using reference TRBV12-5 and TRBJ2-2 for the parts outside the CDR3, the full variable domain is DARVTQTPRHKVTEMGQEVTMRCQPILGHNTVFWYRQTMMQGLELLAYFRNRAPLDDSGMPKDRFSAEMPDATLATLKIQPSEPRDSAVYFCASGLVPSGANTGELFFGEGSRLTVL.

The V gene is TRBV11-3, the J gene TRBJ2-5, with D hard to call. Germline V gene lookup returns CDR1 SGHNT and CDR2 YENEEA. This CDR3 is built from 15 residues. The V end lost 5 bases, the J end lost 5 bases, and 18 bases lay between the germline ends. CDR3 residues: CASSPYSLFSETQYF. CDR3 coding DNA: TGTGCCAGCAGCCCCTATTCCCTTTTCTCCGAGACCCAGTACTTC.

The rearrangement uses TRBV28 and TRBJ2-4; 9 bases map to TRBD1. The CDR3 is 19 residues long. The germline gives CDR1 MDHEN, CDR2 SYDVKM. V shed 5 bases, J shed 7 bases, and the junction held 21 bases outside the gene matches. CDR3 sequence: CASSADNRPGQGGRNIQYF. The DNA for the CDR3 is TGTGCCAGCAGTGCTGACAACCGGCCGGGACAGGGTGGACGGAACATTCAGTACTTC. The variable domain in full, with the rest retrieved from reference TRBV28 and TRBJ2-4, is DVKVTQSSRYLVKRTGEKVFLECVQDMDHENMFWYRQDPGLGLRLIYFSYDVKMKEKGDIPEGYSVSREKKERFSLILESASTNQTSMYLCASSADNRPGQGGRNIQYFGAGTRLSVL.